The 25 T cell receptor beta chains reported below all come from one sample, sequenced in a study of glioma-infiltrating T cells. Amplification of TCR alpha and beta CDR3 regions from RNA used iRepertoire nested multiplex PCR. TCRdb re-analysed the multiplex PCR reads in MiXCR, keeping a single row per CDR3 protein. This sample carries around 190,000 distinct CDR3 sequences, more than 25% of them seen once, and the ten largest clones take 20% to 25%. The sample taken for sequencing was glioma tissue, nonneoplastic brain tissue, or PBMCs (not recorded which). The receptors here all came from a human donor with low-grade glioma or glioblastoma, undergoing nonglioma brain surgery, or in good health (not recorded which).

This clonotype was counted a few times. The chain joins TRBV29-1 to TRBJ2-7, with a weak D call TRBD1 (6 bases). The CDR3 extends over 13 amino acids. Trimming took 5 bases from V and 5 from J, leaving 16 bases between them. Germline-derived CDR1 and CDR2 are SQVTM and ANQGSEA. This chain's CDR3 is CSVFSQGLHEQYF. DNA for the CDR3: TGCAGCGTTTTTTCACAGGGTTTACACGAGCAGTACTTC.

This clonotype came up once. Just one base apart from a much larger clone, this may be a read error. The chain employs TRBV20-1 and TRBJ2-7; 7 nucleotides align to TRBD2. CDR1 is DFQATT and CDR2 is SNEGSKA in the germline V gene (reference sequence). The CDR3 consists of 14 residues. CDR3 region: CSARGRVGDYGQYF. The DNA of the CDR3 is TGCAGTGCTAGGGGGAGGGTCGGGGACTACGGGCAGTACTTC.

This clonotype was picked up a small number of times. The chain is built from TRBV5-1 and TRBJ2-7; 11 bases are shared with TRBD2. Trimming removed 1 base from V and 6 bases from J; junction bases left unmatched: 9. CDR3 length: 16 residues. CDR1 and CDR2 (germline): SGHRS, YFSETQ. The CDR3 loop reads CASSLTLAGGPGEQYF. CDR3 nucleotides: TGCGCCAGCAGCTTGACTTTAGCGGGAGGGCCCGGCGAGCAGTACTTC.

A note on this clonotype: A much larger clone lies a single base off, so this may be a read error. The chain couples TRBV3-1 to TRBJ2-2, with 11 bases fitting TRBD2. CDR1 and CDR2 from the germline V gene are LGHDT and YNNKEL (reference sequence). The CDR3 spans 17 residues. CDR3 sequence (DNA): TGTGCCAGCGGCCACATAGCGGGAGGGAGCGGCACCGGGGAGCTGTTTTTT. The encoded protein is CASGHIAGGSGTGELFF. The full variable domain, rest sourced from reference TRBV3-1 and TRBJ2-2, is DTAVSQTPKYLVTQMGNDKSIKCEQNLGHDTMYWYKQDSKKFLKIMFSYNNKELIINETVPNRFSPKSPDKAHLNLHINSLELGDSAVYFCASGHIAGGSGTGELFFGEGSRLTVL.

Of note for this clonotype: Compared with germline, one end of the junction differs, possibly owing to a read error. This chain connects TRBV7-2 to TRBJ2-7, with D unresolved. Germline V gives CDR1 SGHTA, CDR2 FQGNSA. This CDR3 is built from 14 residues. CDR3 sequence reads: CASSLAPSSSAPSF. The DNA for the CDR3 is TGTGCCAGCAGCTTAGCCCCGAGCTCCTCCGCGCCGTCCTTC.

This chain links TRBV7-3 with TRBJ2-3; 12 nucleotides align to TRBD2. The germline V gene has CDR1 SGHTA and CDR2 FQGTGA. Unmatched junction bases numbered 7, after V lost 3 bases and J lost 6 bases. The CDR3 runs to 16 residues. The DNA of the CDR3 is TGTGCCAGCAGCTTGCGACTAGCGGGAGCCGGGGATACGCAGTATTTT. The encoded protein is CASSLRLAGAGDTQYF.

As regards this clonotype: It may be a read error: a sequence one base away is much more abundant. The chain uses TRBV9 and TRBJ2-1; 7 bases fit TRBD1. After removal of 0 bases from V and 7 bases from J, the junction contained 4 bases not matched to a gene. This CDR3 has 14 residues. Germline lookup yields CDR1 SGDLS and CDR2 YYNGEE. The CDR3 sequence is CASSVEAQGNEQFF. DNA of the CDR3: TGTGCCAGCAGCGTAGAAGCACAGGGGAATGAGCAGTTCTTC.

This clonotype showed up many times. The CDR3 spells CASSLERPSTDTQYF. CDR3 coding DNA: TGTGCCAGCAGTTTAGAGCGGCCTAGCACAGATACGCAGTATTTT. The chain carries TRBV12-3 or TRBV12-4 and TRBJ2-3; tentatively, D is TRBD2 (5 bases). V dropped 1 base and J dropped 0 bases, with 8 bases sitting between them. This CDR3 region has 15 residues.

The chain combines TRBV6-6 with TRBJ2-1; 11 positions agree with TRBD2. The germline gives CDR1 MNHNY, CDR2 SVGAGI (reference sequence). The V and J ends lost 6 bases and 4 bases, in that order; junction bases with no gene match: 5. This CDR3 region has 15 residues. DNA of the CDR3: TGTGCCAGCAGCTTACTAGCGGGGGTTTACAATGAGCAGTTCTTC. Protein: CASSLLAGVYNEQFF.

This clonotype was found many times. This rearrangement joins TRBV10-3 to TRBJ1-2, with D possibly matching TRBD1 (6 bases). V lost 4 bases and J 4 bases, leaving 16 bases between the germline ends. The CDR3 is 15 amino acids. Germline V lookup: CDR1 ENHRY, CDR2 SYGVKD. CDR3 in DNA: TGTGCCATCAGTGTCCGGGACACCGAAAGCTATGGCTACACCTTC. It encodes CAISVRDTESYGYTF.

The chain has TRBV3-1 and TRBJ1-2, with D maybe TRBD1 (5 bases). This CDR3 is 15 amino acids long. V was trimmed by 8 bases and J by 0 bases, leaving 16 bases between them. Germline-derived CDR1 and CDR2 are LGHDT and YNNKEL (reference sequence). CDR3 protein: CASLHERGSNYGYTF. The CDR3 DNA reads TGTGCCAGCCTACATGAACGGGGCTCTAACTATGGCTACACCTTC.

As regards this clonotype: A read error may explain this, as a much larger clone is one base away. V and J are TRBV4-1 and TRBJ2-1, with D possibly TRBD2 on 7 matching bases. This CDR3 contains 14 residues. Per germline, CDR1 MGHRA and CDR2 YSYEKL. Written as DNA, the CDR3 is TGCACCAGCAGCCAAGCGGGACAAAACAATGAGCAGTTCTTC. Protein: CTSSQAGQNNEQFF.

The table lists this clonotype with a few counts. This chain links TRBV7-2 with TRBJ2-2; perhaps TRBD2 as D (6 bases). The CDR3 totals 15 residues. Germline V lookup: CDR1 SGHTA, CDR2 FQGNSA. V shed 1 base and J shed 3 bases, with 9 bases lying between them. Here the CDR3 DNA reads TGTGCCAGCAGCTTAGTGGCGGGGTACACCGGGGAGCTGTTTTTT. Its translation is CASSLVAGYTGELFF.

The V and J genes are TRBV6-1 and TRBJ2-7, with 7 bases matching TRBD1. The CDR3 is 14 amino acids. V gave up 6 bases and J gave up 2 bases; unmatched junction bases: 7. Germline V gene lookup returns CDR1 MNHNS and CDR2 SASEGT. The DNA for the CDR3 is TGTGCCAGCAGCCGGACAGGAGAGGCCTACGAGCAGTACTTC. It translates to CASSRTGEAYEQYF.

As for this clonotype: Just one base apart from a much larger clone, this may be a read error. This chain uses TRBV7-3 with TRBJ2-3; the D is unclear. Germline CDR1 is SGHTA and CDR2 is FQGTGA. CDR3 length: 16 amino acids. The CDR3 DNA reads as TGTGCCAACAGCTTAATTGGCGGAAGCAGCACAGATACGCAGTATTTT. This gives the protein CANSLIGGSSTDTQYF.

The sample holds many counts of this clonotype. J is TRBJ1-1 and V is TRBV7-6; D might be TRBD1 (6 bases). The CDR3 contains 14 residues. CDR1 SGHVS and CDR2 FNYEAQ come from the germline V gene. Trimming took off 1 base at V and 5 bases at J, with 11 bases between the two ends. CDR3 sequence: CASSLGKGGTEAFF. CDR3 DNA sequence: TGTGCCAGCAGCTTAGGGAAGGGGGGAACTGAAGCTTTCTTT.

This clonotype has a count of ten or more. V and J are TRBV11-1 and TRBJ1-1; tentative D call: TRBD1 (5 bases). Trimming removed 2 bases at V and 0 bases at J, with 10 bases between. The CDR3 totals 15 residues. The germline V gene encodes CDR1 SGHAT and CDR2 FQDESV (reference sequence). The DNA of the CDR3 is TGTGCCAGCAGCTTATTGACAGCCATGAACACTGAAGCTTTCTTT. This gives the protein CASSLLTAMNTEAFF.

This clonotype was counted at least ten times. J is TRBJ2-1 and V is TRBV6-2 or TRBV6-3, with 7 nucleotides matching TRBD2. CDR1 is MNHEY and CDR2 is SVGEGT in the germline V gene. CDR3 size: 12 residues. J lost 8 bases, V lost 5 bases, and 3 bases had no gene match. The CDR3 nucleotides are TGTGCCAGCAGTCGTCTAGCGGATGAGCAGTTCTTC. Its protein is CASSRLADEQFF.

A note on this clonotype: This may be a read error, as it is one base from a much larger clone. The V gene is TRBV12-3 or TRBV12-4, the J gene TRBJ1-5; 10 bases line up with TRBD1. Germline trimming cut 5 bases from V and 2 bases from J; bases unmatched to any gene: 6. This CDR3 is 16 amino acids long. This CDR3 reads CASSHGTGDGNQPQHF. DNA for the CDR3: TGTGCCAGCAGTCATGGGACAGGGGACGGCAATCAGCCCCAGCATTTT.

This clonotype was counted a single time. Because the CDR3 is missing its conserved closing phenylalanine or tryptophan, this is likely a read error. This chain connects TRBV4-2 to TRBJ2-7, with TRBD2 matching over 10 bases. The CDR3 has 14 residues. Germline loops: CDR1 LGHNA, CDR2 YNFKEQ. With 6 bases clipped from V and 3 bases from J, the junction kept 5 bases outside the gene matches. CDR3 amino acids: CASRRRTSGYEQYL. In DNA form, the CDR3 reads TGTGCCAGCAGACGAAGGACTAGCGGCTACGAGCAGTACTTA.

Of note for this clonotype: A much larger clone differs from this one at a single base, so this may be a read error. The chain joins TRBV2 to TRBJ2-7; D remains ambiguous. Per germline, CDR1 SNHLY and CDR2 FYNNEI. Trimming took 4 bases from V and 4 from J, leaving 14 bases between them. The CDR3 runs 14 residues. The CDR3 nucleotides read TGTGCCAGCAGTGGACATGGTCAACAATACGAGCAGTACTTC. Protein: CASSGHGQQYEQYF.

This clonotype showed up just a few times. The chain recombines TRBV7-9 with TRBJ1-3, with no clear D. The CDR3 spans 15 residues. Germline values: CDR1 SEHNR, CDR2 FQNEAQ (reference sequence). V lost 1 base to trimming and J lost 0 bases, with 7 bases between them. CDR3 bases: TGTGCCAGCAGCTTAGGACCGATCTCTGGAAACACCATATATTTT. Translation: CASSLGPISGNTIYF.

For this clonotype: A clone one base away is much larger, so this may be a read error. CDR3 sequence: CASSRQYSEANVLTF. CDR3 sequence (DNA): TGTGCCAGCAGTCGCCAGTACTCTGAGGCCAACGTCCTGACTTTC. The genes are TRBV28 and TRBJ2-6; D is unclear. The CDR3 extends over 15 amino acids. Germline V gives CDR1 MDHEN, CDR2 SYDVKM.

The chain couples TRBV29-1 to TRBJ1-2; D is unclear. V was cut by 0 bases and J by 8 bases, with 10 bases left in between. CDR3 size: 12 residues. Per germline, CDR1 SQVTM and CDR2 ANQGSEA. The CDR3 reads CSVEDMGFGYTF. The DNA of the CDR3 is TGCAGCGTTGAAGATATGGGATTCGGCTACACCTTC.

Concerning this clonotype: No conserved phenylalanine or tryptophan ends this CDR3, so it is likely a read error. The DNA is omitted, as the CDR3 cannot be located on it reliably, and the CDR3 follows TCRdb's listing. The rearrangement joins TRBV20-1 to TRBJ2-7; the D segment call TRBD1 is taken from the table without a DNA check. The CDR3 adds up to 13 amino acids, both ends counted. CDR1 is DFQATT and CDR2 is SNEGSKA in the germline V gene (reference sequence). CDR3 loop: CSAARDNLYERYL.